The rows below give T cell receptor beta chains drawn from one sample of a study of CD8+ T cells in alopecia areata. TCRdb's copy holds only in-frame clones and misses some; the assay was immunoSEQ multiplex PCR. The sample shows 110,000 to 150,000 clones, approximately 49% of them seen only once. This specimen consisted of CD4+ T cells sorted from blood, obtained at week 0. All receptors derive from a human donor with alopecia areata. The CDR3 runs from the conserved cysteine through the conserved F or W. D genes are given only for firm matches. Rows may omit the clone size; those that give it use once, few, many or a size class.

cdr3_aa: CAWSDTETQYF
cdr3_nt: TGTGCCTGGAGTGATACGGAGACCCAGTACTTC
v_call: TRBV30
d_call: -
j_call: TRBJ2-5
clone_size: -

cdr3_aa: CASSLENIQYF
cdr3_nt: TGCGCCAGCAGCTTGGAAAACATTCAGTACTTC
v_call: TRBV5-1
d_call: -
j_call: TRBJ2-4
clone_size: -

cdr3_aa: CSVGVPLAGGITDTQYF
cdr3_nt: TGCAGCGTTGGAGTCCCTCTAGCGGGAGGGATCACAGATACGCAGTATTTT
v_call: TRBV29-1
d_call: TRBD2
j_call: TRBJ2-3
clone_size: -

cdr3_aa: CASSVRTGSDTEAFF
cdr3_nt: TGTGCCAGCAGTGTGCGGACAGGGTCGGACACTGAAGCTTTCTTT
v_call: TRBV25-1
d_call: TRBD1
j_call: TRBJ1-1
clone_size: few

cdr3_aa: CASSLNEKLFF
cdr3_nt: TGTGCCAGCAGCTTAAATGAAAAACTGTTTTTT
v_call: TRBV7-9
d_call: -
j_call: TRBJ1-4
clone_size: -

cdr3_aa: CSVEGEGPPGGEQYF
cdr3_nt: TGCAGCGTTGAAGGAGAGGGGCCCCCTGGGGGCGAGCAGTACTTC
v_call: TRBV29-1
d_call: -
j_call: TRBJ2-7
clone_size: -

cdr3_aa: CASSLAGNYGYTF
cdr3_nt: TGTGCCAGCAGTTTAGCGGGGAACTATGGCTACACCTTC
v_call: TRBV28
d_call: -
j_call: TRBJ1-2
clone_size: -

cdr3_aa: CASSLGARGYNEQFF
cdr3_nt: TGTGCCAGCAGCTTAGGCGCTAGGGGCTACAATGAGCAGTTCTTC
v_call: TRBV7-3
d_call: -
j_call: TRBJ2-1
clone_size: -

cdr3_aa: CAWSVSTGPGETQYF
cdr3_nt: TGTGCCTGGAGTGTATCCACGGGACCGGGCGAGACCCAGTACTTC
v_call: TRBV30
d_call: -
j_call: TRBJ2-5
clone_size: -

cdr3_aa: CASRILTDTQYF
cdr3_nt: TGCGCCAGCAGGATACTCACAGATACGCAGTATTTT
v_call: TRBV4-3
d_call: -
j_call: TRBJ2-3
clone_size: -

cdr3_aa: CAWSRASGYNEQFF
cdr3_nt: TGTGCCTGGAGTCGGGCTAGCGGATACAATGAGCAGTTCTTC
v_call: TRBV30
d_call: TRBD2
j_call: TRBJ2-1
clone_size: few

cdr3_aa: CASSRDLAGSTGELFF
cdr3_nt: TGTGCCAGCTCACGGGACCTAGCGGGATCCACCGGGGAGCTGTTTTTT
v_call: TRBV18
d_call: TRBD2
j_call: TRBJ2-2
clone_size: -

cdr3_aa: CASSHASGRGETQYF
cdr3_nt: TGTGCCAGCAGCCACGCTAGCGGGAGAGGTGAGACCCAGTACTTC
v_call: TRBV4-2
d_call: TRBD2
j_call: TRBJ2-5
clone_size: -

cdr3_aa: CASSPGQGAQSGYTF
cdr3_nt: TGCGCCAGCAGCCCCGGACAGGGGGCGCAAAGTGGCTACACCTTC
v_call: TRBV5-1
d_call: TRBD1
j_call: TRBJ1-2
clone_size: -

cdr3_aa: CASSSEGNGANVLTF
cdr3_nt: TGCGCCAGCAGCTCGGAGGGAAATGGGGCCAACGTCCTGACTTTC
v_call: TRBV5-1
d_call: -
j_call: TRBJ2-6
clone_size: -

cdr3_aa: CATWTGDGTGELFF
cdr3_nt: TGTGCCACCTGGACAGGAGATGGGACCGGGGAGCTGTTTTTT
v_call: TRBV15
d_call: TRBD1
j_call: TRBJ2-2
clone_size: -

cdr3_aa: CATRRWSGMMETQYF
cdr3_nt: TGTGCCACCCGACGGTGGAGCGGGATGATGGAGACCCAGTACTTC
v_call: TRBV30
d_call: TRBD2
j_call: TRBJ2-5
clone_size: -

cdr3_aa: CATQSGANVLTF
cdr3_nt: TGTGCCACCCAATCTGGGGCCAACGTCCTGACTTTC
v_call: TRBV15
d_call: -
j_call: TRBJ2-6
clone_size: -